This T cell receptor (beta chain) is drawn from a study of T cells in Graves' hyperthyroidism and ophthalmopathy. Overall study context: Peripheral blood samples were taken at initial diagnosis, prior to any treatment.

V was clipped by 8 bases and J by 1 base; unmatched bases: 11. This CDR3 has 16 amino acids. Germline V gene data show CDR1 as MNHNS and CDR2 as SASEGT. Blood was drawn at first hyperthyroidism diagnosis, before any ophthalmopathy symptoms. Study findings and constraints: Most thyroid clonotypes with frequency above 0.001 were detected in blood.

RNA transcripts yielded amplified TCR beta CDR3 regions. The HTBI primer set was used in a first-round RT-PCR of the TCR CDR3. TCRdb reprocessed the multiplex PCR reads with MiXCR, giving one entry per CDR3 protein. The sample records hundreds of thousands of distinct CDR3 sequences, 18% being singletons. This clonotype was observed a few times. Antigen unknown. The TCR was taken from a woman aged 45-65 years with Graves' hyperthyroidism that later progressed to Graves' ophthalmopathy. This chain uses TRBV6-1 with TRBJ1-5, with 7 bases matching TRBD1. The sample consisted of blood. CDR3 loop: CASQLSGTDSNQPQHF. CDR3 nucleotides: TGTGCCAGCCAATTATCCGGGACAGACAGCAATCAGCCCCAGCATTTT.